This T cell receptor (beta chain) was sequenced in a study of blood T cell repertoires in COVID-19. Germline V CDR1 and CDR2: SGHAT, FQDESV (reference sequence). The CDR3 has 12 amino acids. The V and J ends lost 5 bases and 7 bases respectively, with 12 bases between them. Here immunoSEQ multiplex PCR was the method, and the copy in TCRdb shows in-frame clones only, minus some. Of around 280,000 clones listed, 87% were seen once; the top ten hold around 5.8%. This sequence originates from a woman aged 40 to 49 who had recovered from COVID-19. J is TRBJ2-7 and V is TRBV11-1; the D gene is possibly TRBD1 (8 bases). The material sequenced was PBMCs or T cells enriched from blood (not recorded which). The CDR3 region is CASSVQGGEQYF. Here the CDR3 DNA reads TGTGCCAGCAGCGTACAGGGGGGGGAGCAGTACTTC.